The 10 T cell receptor beta chains given below trace back to one sample, sequenced in a study of shared clonotypes between healthy human individuals. TCRdb's table, derived via immunoSEQ multiplex PCR, lists solely in-frame clones and lacks some. The sample shows millions of clones, 80% to 95% of them seen only once. The source material was naive CD4+ T cells from PBMCs. The sample's subset: CD45RA+ positively selected. These receptors originate from a man younger than 30 in good health. Some clones in this sample may be carry-over from other donors' samples.

The genes are TRBV19 and TRBJ1-2; maybe TRBD1 (6 bases). The CDR3 extends over 14 amino acids. Trimming took 5 bases from V and 3 from J, leaving 13 bases between them. Germline V CDR1 and CDR2: LNHDA, SQIVND (reference sequence). CDR3 in amino acids: CASSAAWTDYGYTF. The CDR3, as DNA: TGTGCCAGTAGTGCCGCGTGGACAGACTATGGCTACACCTTC.

The J gene is TRBJ2-3, the V gene TRBV4-2; no definite D call. Germline CDR1 is LGHNA and CDR2 is YNFKEQ. V dropped 2 bases and J dropped 2 bases, with 11 bases sitting between them. CDR3 length: 15 amino acids. For the CDR3, the DNA is TGTGCCAGCAGCCAACCGATGGCGGCCACAGATACGCAGTATTTT. Translated: CASSQPMAATDTQYF.

The V gene is TRBV30, the J gene TRBJ2-7; weak D call: TRBD2 (6 bases). The CDR3 consists of 11 residues. Germline CDR1 is GTSNPN and CDR2 is SVGIG (reference sequence). Between the trimmed V and J ends, which lost 5 bases and 9 bases, there was a span of 14 bases. This CDR3 is CAWVGGAGQYF. In DNA form, the CDR3 reads TGTGCCTGGGTCGGAGGGGCCGGGCAGTACTTC.

The gene calls are TRBV25-1 and TRBJ1-2; D perhaps matches TRBD1 (6 bases). The CDR3 has 13 residues. Germline CDR1 reads MGHDK; CDR2 reads SYGVNS. Trimming removed 5 bases at V and 4 bases at J, with 11 bases between. Written as DNA, the CDR3 is TGTGCCAGCAGTACAGGGTTGGCCTATGGCTACACCTTC. Translated, it gives CASSTGLAYGYTF.

As regards this clone: This sample includes further DNA sequences coding for the same CDR3. This CDR3 is CASSTGNYGYTF. DNA for the CDR3: TGTGCCAGCAGCACAGGGAACTATGGCTACACCTTC. The J gene is TRBJ1-2, the V gene TRBV28; D possibly corresponds to TRBD1 (6 bases). V lost 6 bases to trimming and J lost 2 bases, with 7 bases between them. The CDR3 sequence is 12 residues long. CDR1 and CDR2 (germline): MDHEN, SYDVKM.

J is TRBJ2-2 and V is TRBV4-2, with 12 bases identical to TRBD1. The CDR3 is made up of 18 amino acids. The junction had 12 bases not matched to a gene; V was cut back by 3 bases and J by 7 bases. CDR1 and CDR2 (germline): LGHNA, YNFKEQ. In nucleotides, the CDR3 is TGTGCCAGCAGCCACAACCCCGGGACAGGGGGCTTCGGCGGGGAGCTGTTTTTT. Translation: CASSHNPGTGGFGGELFF.

The CDR3 DNA sequence: TGTGCCAGCAGCCAGCCGGGACAGGGTCGCTACGAGCAGTACTTC. Protein product: CASSQPGQGRYEQYF. The rearrangement uses TRBV28 and TRBJ2-7; TRBD1 matches at 9 bases. V shed 6 bases, J shed 3 bases, and the junction held 9 bases outside the gene matches. This CDR3 has 15 amino acids. Germline values: CDR1 MDHEN, CDR2 SYDVKM.

J is TRBJ2-1 and V is TRBV11-2; 10 bases fit TRBD1. From germline, CDR1 is SGHAT and CDR2 FQNNGV. Trimming cost V 1 base and J 6 bases; bases outside gene matches: 3. The CDR3 covers 15 residues. This CDR3 reads CASSLGDRGGNEQFF. CDR3 nucleotide sequence: TGTGCCAGCAGCTTAGGGGACAGGGGAGGCAATGAGCAGTTCTTC.

The V gene is TRBV19, the J gene TRBJ1-2; D is ambiguous. V was shortened by 6 bases and J by 4 bases, with 15 bases between the two germline ends. The CDR3 consists of 14 residues. In germline, CDR1 is LNHDA, CDR2 SQIVND (reference sequence). Written as DNA, the CDR3 is TGTGCCAGTAGAGCTTTTGGACCGCCCTATGGCTACACCTTC. This translates into CASRAFGPPYGYTF.

This chain uses TRBV19 with TRBJ2-6, with 9 bases fitting TRBD1. From germline, CDR1 is LNHDA and CDR2 SQIVND (reference sequence). This CDR3 has 17 residues. J gave up 4 bases and V 8 bases, and 12 bases lay outside the gene matches. The CDR3 is CASLRGTGSEGANVLTF. CDR3 DNA: TGTGCCAGTTTGAGAGGGACAGGGTCGGAGGGGGCCAACGTCCTGACTTTC. Combining the CDR3 with reference TRBV19 and TRBJ2-6 gives the whole variable domain DGGITQSPKYLFRKEGQNVTLSCEQNLNHDAMYWYRQDPGQGLRLIYYSQIVNDFQKGDIAEGYSVSREKKESFPLTVTSAQKNPTAFYLCASLRGTGSEGANVLTFGAGSRLTVL.